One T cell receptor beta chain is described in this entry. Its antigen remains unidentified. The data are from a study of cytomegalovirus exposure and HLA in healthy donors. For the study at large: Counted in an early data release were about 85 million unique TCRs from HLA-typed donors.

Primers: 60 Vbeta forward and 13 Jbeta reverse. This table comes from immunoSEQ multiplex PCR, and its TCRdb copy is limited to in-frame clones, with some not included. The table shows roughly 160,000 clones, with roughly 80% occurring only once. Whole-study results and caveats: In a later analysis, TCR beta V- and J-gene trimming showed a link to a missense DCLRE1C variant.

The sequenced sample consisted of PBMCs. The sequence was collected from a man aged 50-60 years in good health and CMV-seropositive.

The CDR3 bases are TGCAGCGTGACCCTCGCCGGGGCAGGGGATAATTCACCCCTCCACTTT. Protein product: CSVTLAGAGDNSPLHF. This chain links TRBV29-1 with TRBJ1-6, with D tentatively TRBD1 (6 bases). Trimming left V 6 bases short and J 5 bases short, with 20 bases between. Looked up from germline, CDR1 is SQVTM and CDR2 is ANQGSEA. CDR3 length: 16 residues. Complete variable domain (other parts from reference TRBV29-1 and TRBJ1-6): SAVISQKPSRDICQRGTSLTIQCQVDSQVTMMFWYRQQPGQSLTLIATANQGSEATYESGFVIDKFPISRPNLTFSTLTVSNMSPEDSSIYLCSVTLAGAGDNSPLHFGNGTRLTVT.